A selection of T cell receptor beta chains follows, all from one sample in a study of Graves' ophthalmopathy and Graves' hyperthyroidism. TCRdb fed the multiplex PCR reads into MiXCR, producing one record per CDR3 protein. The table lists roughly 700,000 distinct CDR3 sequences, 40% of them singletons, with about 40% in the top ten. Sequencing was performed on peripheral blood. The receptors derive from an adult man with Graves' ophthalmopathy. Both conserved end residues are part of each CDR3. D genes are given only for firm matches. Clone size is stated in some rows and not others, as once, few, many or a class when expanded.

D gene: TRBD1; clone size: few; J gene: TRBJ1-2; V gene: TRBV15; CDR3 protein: CAWRIRQGWYGYTF; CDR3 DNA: TGTGCCTGGAGGATACGACAGGGTTGGTATGGCTACACCTTC
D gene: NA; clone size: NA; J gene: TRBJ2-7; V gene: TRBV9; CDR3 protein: CASSVGGSGEQYF; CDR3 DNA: TGTGCCAGCAGCGTAGGGGGTTCGGGGGAGCAGTACTTC
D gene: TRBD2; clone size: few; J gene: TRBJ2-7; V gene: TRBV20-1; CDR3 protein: CGALAGTSYEQYF; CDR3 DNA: TGCGGGGCTTTAGCGGGCACCTCCTACGAGCAGTACTTC
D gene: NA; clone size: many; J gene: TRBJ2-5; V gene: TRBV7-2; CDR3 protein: CASSLETKTQYF; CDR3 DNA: TGTGCCAGCAGCTTAGAGACAAAGACCCAGTACTTC
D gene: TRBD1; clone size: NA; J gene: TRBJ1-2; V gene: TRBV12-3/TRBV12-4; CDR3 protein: CASTWTGAAAGYTF; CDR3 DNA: TGTGCCAGCACTTGGACAGGTGCAGCGGCTGGCTACACCTTC
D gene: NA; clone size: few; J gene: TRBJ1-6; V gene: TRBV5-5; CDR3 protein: CASSWTAPNSPLHF; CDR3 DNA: TGTGCCAGCAGCTGGACAGCCCCTAATTCACCCCTCCACTTT
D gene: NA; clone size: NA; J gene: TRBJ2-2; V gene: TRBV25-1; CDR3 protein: CASSVAGHPNTEELFF; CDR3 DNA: TGTGCCAGCAGCGTAGCAGGTCACCCGAACACCGAGGAGCTGTTTTTT
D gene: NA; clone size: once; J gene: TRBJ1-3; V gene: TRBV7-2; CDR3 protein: CASSQVTGRSGNTIYF; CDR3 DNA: TGCGCCAGCAGCCAGGTGACAGGCCGCTCTGGAAACACCATATATTTT
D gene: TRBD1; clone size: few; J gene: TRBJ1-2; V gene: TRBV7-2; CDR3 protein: CASNPDRFDVNTF; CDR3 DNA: TGTGCCAGCAACCCGGACAGGTTTGATGTAAACACCTTC
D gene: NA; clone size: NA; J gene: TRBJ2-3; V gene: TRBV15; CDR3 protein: CATSRDGSGDTQYF; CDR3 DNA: TGTGCCACCAGCAGAGATGGTTCCGGAGATACGCAGTATTTT
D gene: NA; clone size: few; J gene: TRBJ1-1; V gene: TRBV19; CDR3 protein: CASTGGNVLRDTEAFF; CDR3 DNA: TGTGCCAGTACGGGGGGTAACGTTTTAAGAGACACTGAAGCTTTCTTT
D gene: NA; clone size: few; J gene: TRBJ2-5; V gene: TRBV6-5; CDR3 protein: CASSPTWVAKETQYF; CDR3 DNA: TGTGCCAGCAGTCCTACATGGGTTGCAAAAGAGACCCAGTACTTC
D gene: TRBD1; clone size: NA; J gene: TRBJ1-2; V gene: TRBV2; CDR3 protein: CASSINTGARGYTF; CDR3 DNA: TGTGCCAGCAGTATCAATACAGGGGCAAGGGGCTACACCTTC
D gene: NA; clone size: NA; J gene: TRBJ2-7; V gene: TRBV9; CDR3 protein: CASSFPGANYEQYF; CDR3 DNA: TGTGCCAGCAGCTTTCCCGGGGCCAACTACGAGCAGTACTTC
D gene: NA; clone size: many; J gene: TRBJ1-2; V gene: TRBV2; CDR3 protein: CASSESGENYGYTF; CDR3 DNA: TGTGCCAGCAGTGAGTCAGGCGAGAACTATGGCTACACCTTC